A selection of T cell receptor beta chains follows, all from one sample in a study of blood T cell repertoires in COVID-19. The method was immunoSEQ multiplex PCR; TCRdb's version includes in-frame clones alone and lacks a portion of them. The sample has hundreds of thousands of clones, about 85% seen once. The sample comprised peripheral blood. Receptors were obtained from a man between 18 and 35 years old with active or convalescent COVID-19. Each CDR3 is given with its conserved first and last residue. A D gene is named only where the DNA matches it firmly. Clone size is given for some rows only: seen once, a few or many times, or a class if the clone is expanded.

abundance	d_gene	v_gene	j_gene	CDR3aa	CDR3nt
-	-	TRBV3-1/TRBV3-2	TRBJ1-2	CASSPGGPNYGYTF	TGTGCCAGCAGCCCCGGGGGGCCTAACTATGGCTACACCTTC
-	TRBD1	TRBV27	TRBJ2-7	CASRGGTGQISYEQYF	TGTGCCAGCAGAGGGGGGACAGGGCAAATCTCCTACGAGCAGTACTTC
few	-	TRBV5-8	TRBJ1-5	CASSPGGSSNQPQHF	TGTGCCAGCAGCCCCGGGGGATCTAGCAATCAGCCCCAGCATTTT
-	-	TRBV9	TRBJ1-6	CASSVGPGGNSPLHF	TGTGCCAGCAGCGTAGGTCCGGGGGGGAACTCACCCCTCCACTTT
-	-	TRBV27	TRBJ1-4	CASGRGGPLFEKLFF	TGTGCCAGCGGGAGGGGTGGACCGCTCTTCGAAAAACTGTTTTTT
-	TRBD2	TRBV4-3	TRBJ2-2	CASSHPGTSGGNTGELFF	TGCGCCAGCAGCCACCCCGGGACTAGCGGGGGGAACACCGGGGAGCTGTTTTTT
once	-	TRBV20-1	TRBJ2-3	CSASSGGLDTQYF	TGCAGTGCTAGTTCGGGCGGGTTGGATACGCAGTATTTT
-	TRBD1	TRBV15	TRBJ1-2	CATSRDVDRGGGYTF	TGTGCCACCAGCAGAGATGTGGACAGGGGGGGAGGCTACACCTTC
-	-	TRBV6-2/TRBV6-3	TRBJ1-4	CASSYEDWQPNEKLFF	TGTGCCAGCAGTTACGAGGATTGGCAGCCTAATGAAAAACTGTTTTTT
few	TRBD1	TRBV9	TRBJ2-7	CASTPGQDSYEQYF	TGTGCCAGCACCCCGGGACAGGACTCCTACGAGCAGTACTTC
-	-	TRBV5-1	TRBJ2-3	CASSLHRVDDTQYF	TGCGCCAGCAGCTTGCACAGGGTAGATGATACGCAGTATTTT
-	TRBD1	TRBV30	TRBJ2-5	CAWSETGGAETQYF	TGTGCCTGGAGTGAGACAGGGGGTGCAGAGACCCAGTACTTC
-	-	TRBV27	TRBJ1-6	CASSLFGGRGNSPLHF	TGTGCCAGCAGTTTATTCGGGGGAAGAGGCAATTCACCCCTCCACTTT
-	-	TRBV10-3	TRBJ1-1	CAISEVGGADTEAFF	TGTGCCATCAGTGAGGTAGGGGGGGCTGACACTGAAGCTTTCTTT
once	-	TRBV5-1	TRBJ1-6	CASSFSTVGLRDNSPLHF	TGCGCCAGCAGCTTTTCCACCGTCGGTCTAAGAGATAATTCACCCCTCCACTTT
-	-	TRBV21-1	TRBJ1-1	CASSNETAGKNTEAFF	TGTGCCAGCAGCAATGAGACGGCGGGAAAGAACACTGAAGCTTTCTTT
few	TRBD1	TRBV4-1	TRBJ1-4	CASSQDPDRVIGEKLFF	TGCGCCAGCAGCCAGGACCCCGACAGGGTGATTGGTGAAAAACTGTTTTTT
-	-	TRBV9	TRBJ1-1	CASSVVQGGNTEAFF	TGTGCCAGCAGCGTAGTGCAGGGTGGGAACACTGAAGCTTTCTTT
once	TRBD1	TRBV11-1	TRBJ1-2	CASSQFDRANYGYTF	TGTGCCAGCAGCCAGTTCGACAGGGCTAACTATGGCTACACCTTC
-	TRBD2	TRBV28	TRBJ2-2	CASSLSGRGTGELFF	TGTGCCAGCAGTTTAAGCGGGAGGGGCACCGGGGAGCTGTTTTTT
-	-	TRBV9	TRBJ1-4	CASSRDGRGRATNEKLFF	TGTGCCAGCTCAAGAGATGGCAGGGGAAGGGCAACTAATGAAAAACTGTTTTTT
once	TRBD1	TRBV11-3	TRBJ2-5	CASSLGTGNQETQYF	TGTGCCAGCAGCTTAGGGACAGGGAACCAAGAGACCCAGTACTTC
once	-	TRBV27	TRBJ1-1	CASSIREGTEAFF	TGTGCCAGCAGTATCAGGGAGGGCACTGAAGCTTTCTTT
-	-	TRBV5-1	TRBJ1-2	CASSLELDSYGYTF	TGCGCCAGCAGCTTGGAACTGGACAGCTATGGCTACACCTTC
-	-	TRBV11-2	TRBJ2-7	CASSNRNEQYF	TGTGCCAGCAGCAACAGAAACGAGCAGTACTTC
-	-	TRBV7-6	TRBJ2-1	CASSRGTSAYNEQFF	TGTGCCAGCAGCCGTGGAACTAGTGCCTACAATGAGCAGTTCTTC